This T cell receptor (beta chain) was recovered during a study of T-cell reconstitution after alpha-beta-depleted transplantation in children (dated by TCRdb to the mid-2010s). Concerning the study at large: Using TCR repertoire profiling, the study followed T-cell immune reconstitution in a quantitative way in children after TCRalphabeta/CD19-depleted allogeneic hematopoietic cell transplantation.

To prepare the library, PCR was applied. These reads were obtained on an Illumina HiSeq 2500. TCR libraries were prepared with molecular barcoding, using unique molecular identifiers to normalize TCRbeta repertoire quantification. TCRdb reworked the public reads: Q25 trimming with fastp, MiXCR clone assembly, productive beta chains retained. Rows with a matching CDR3 protein are joined into one entry that keeps the most common DNA and genes. This sample holds over 550,000 distinct CDR3 sequences; about 10% were observed only once. Approximately 4.1% of the sample is held by the ten biggest clonotypes. Concerning this clonotype: The specificity of this receptor is unknown. Base-call qualities are not available, and no considerably larger clone is one nucleotide away.

Unmatched junction bases come to 12, with V trimmed by 9 bases and J by 5 bases. The CDR1 and CDR2 encoded by the germline V gene are SGHRS and YFSETQ. The CDR3 holds 14 amino acids from the cysteine to the phenylalanine. Left in the record is the CDR3 DNA by itself, 42 bases read in frame from the first base. This TCR came from a human donor who donated a stem cell graft to a child with acute myeloid leukemia. This chain is built from TRBV5-1 and TRBJ2-7; 9 bases in the junction line up with TRBD1. Sequences were derived from PBMCs from the stem cell graft donor, sampled from the stem cell graft. The CDR3 reads CATKSGTGNNEQYF. The base sequence is TGCGCCACCAAATCCGGGACAGGGAATAACGAGCAGTACTTC. When the CDR3 is completed using the reference TRBV5-1 and TRBJ2-7 genes on either side, the full variable domain is KAGVTQTPRYLIKTRGQQVTLSCSPISGHRSVSWYQQTPGQGLQFLFEYFSETQRNKGNFPGRFSGRQFSNSRSEMNVSTLELGDSALYLCATKSGTGNNEQYFGPGTRLTVT.